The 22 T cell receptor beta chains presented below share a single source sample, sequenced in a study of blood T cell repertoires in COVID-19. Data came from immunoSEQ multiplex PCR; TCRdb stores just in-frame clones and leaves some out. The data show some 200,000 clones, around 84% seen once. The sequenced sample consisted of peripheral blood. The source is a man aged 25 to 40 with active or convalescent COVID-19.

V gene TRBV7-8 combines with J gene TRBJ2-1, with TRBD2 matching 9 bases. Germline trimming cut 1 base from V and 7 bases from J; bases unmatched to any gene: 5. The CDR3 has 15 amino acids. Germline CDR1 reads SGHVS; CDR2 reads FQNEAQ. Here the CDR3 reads CASSLEGLAENEQFF. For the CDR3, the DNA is TGTGCCAGCAGCTTAGAGGGACTAGCTGAAAATGAGCAGTTCTTC.

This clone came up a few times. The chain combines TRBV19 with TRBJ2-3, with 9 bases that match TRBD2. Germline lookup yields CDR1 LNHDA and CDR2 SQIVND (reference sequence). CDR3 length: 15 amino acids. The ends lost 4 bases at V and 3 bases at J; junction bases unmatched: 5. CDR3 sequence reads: CASSRGGGATDTQYF. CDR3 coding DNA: TGTGCCAGTAGTAGGGGCGGGGGGGCAACAGATACGCAGTATTTT. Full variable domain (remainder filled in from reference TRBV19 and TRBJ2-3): DGGITQSPKYLFRKEGQNVTLSCEQNLNHDAMYWYRQDPGQGLRLIYYSQIVNDFQKGDIAEGYSVSREKKESFPLTVTSAQKNPTAFYLCASSRGGGATDTQYFGPGTRLTVL.

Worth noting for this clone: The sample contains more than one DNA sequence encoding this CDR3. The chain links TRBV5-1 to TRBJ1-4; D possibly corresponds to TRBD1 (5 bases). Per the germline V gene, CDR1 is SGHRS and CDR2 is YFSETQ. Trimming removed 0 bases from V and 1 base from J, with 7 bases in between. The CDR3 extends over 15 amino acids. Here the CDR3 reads CASSLAGGTNEKLFF. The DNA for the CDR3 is TGCGCCAGCAGCTTGGCCGGGGGAACTAATGAAAAACTGTTTTTT. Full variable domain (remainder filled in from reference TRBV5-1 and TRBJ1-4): KAGVTQTPRYLIKTRGQQVTLSCSPISGHRSVSWYQQTPGQGLQFLFEYFSETQRNKGNFPGRFSGRQFSNSRSEMNVSTLELGDSALYLCASSLAGGTNEKLFFGSGTQLSVL.

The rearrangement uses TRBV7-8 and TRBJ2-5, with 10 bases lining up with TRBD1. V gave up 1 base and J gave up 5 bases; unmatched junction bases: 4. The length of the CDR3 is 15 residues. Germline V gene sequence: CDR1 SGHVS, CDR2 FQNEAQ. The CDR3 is CASSLGTGGGETQYF. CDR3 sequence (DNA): TGTGCCAGCAGCTTAGGGACAGGGGGTGGGGAGACCCAGTACTTC.

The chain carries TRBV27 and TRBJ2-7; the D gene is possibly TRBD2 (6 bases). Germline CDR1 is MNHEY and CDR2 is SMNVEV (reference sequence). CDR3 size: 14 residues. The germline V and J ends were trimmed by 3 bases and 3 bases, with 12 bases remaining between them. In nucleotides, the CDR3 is TGTGCCAGCAGTTTTTACGGGGGTAACTACGAGCAGTACTTC. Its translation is CASSFYGGNYEQYF.

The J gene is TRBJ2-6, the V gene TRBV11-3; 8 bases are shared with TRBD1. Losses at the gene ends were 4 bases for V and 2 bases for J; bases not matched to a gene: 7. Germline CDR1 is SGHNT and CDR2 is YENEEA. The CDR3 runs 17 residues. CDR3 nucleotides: TGTGCCAGCAGCTCGGACAGGGTACTAGCTGGGGCCAACGTCCTGACTTTC. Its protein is CASSSDRVLAGANVLTF.

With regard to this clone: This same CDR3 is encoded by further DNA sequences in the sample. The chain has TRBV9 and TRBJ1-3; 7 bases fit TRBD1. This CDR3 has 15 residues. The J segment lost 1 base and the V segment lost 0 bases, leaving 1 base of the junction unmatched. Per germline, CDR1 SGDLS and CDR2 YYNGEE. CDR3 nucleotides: TGTGCCAGCAGCGTAGAGGGGGCGTCTGGAAACACCATATATTTT. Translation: CASSVEGASGNTIYF. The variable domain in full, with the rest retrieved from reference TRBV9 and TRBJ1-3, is DSGVTQTPKHLITATGQRVTLRCSPRSGDLSVYWYQQSLDQGLQFLIQYYNGEERAKGNILERFSAQQFPDLHSELNLSSLELGDSALYFCASSVEGASGNTIYFGEGSWLTVV.

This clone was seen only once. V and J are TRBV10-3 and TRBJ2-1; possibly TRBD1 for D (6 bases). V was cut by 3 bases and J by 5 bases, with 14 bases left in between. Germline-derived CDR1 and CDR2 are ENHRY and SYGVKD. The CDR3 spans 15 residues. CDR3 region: CAISEKGEGDNEQFF. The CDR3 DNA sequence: TGTGCCATCAGTGAAAAGGGGGAAGGGGACAATGAGCAGTTCTTC.

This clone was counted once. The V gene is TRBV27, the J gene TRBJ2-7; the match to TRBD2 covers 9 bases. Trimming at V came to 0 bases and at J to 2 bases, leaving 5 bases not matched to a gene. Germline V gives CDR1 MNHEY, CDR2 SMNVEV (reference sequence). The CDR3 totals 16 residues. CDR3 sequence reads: CASSLSSLAGPYEQYF. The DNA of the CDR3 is TGTGCCAGCAGTTTATCGTCCCTAGCGGGGCCCTACGAGCAGTACTTC.

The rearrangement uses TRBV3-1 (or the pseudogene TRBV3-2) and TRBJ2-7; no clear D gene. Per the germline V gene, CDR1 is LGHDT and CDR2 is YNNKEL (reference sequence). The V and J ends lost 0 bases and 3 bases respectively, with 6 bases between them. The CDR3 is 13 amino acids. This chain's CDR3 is CASSQEAGYEQYF. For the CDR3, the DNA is TGTGCCAGCAGCCAAGAAGCTGGCTACGAGCAGTACTTC.

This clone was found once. CDR3 residues: CASSQGLAGGRTDTQYF. The CDR3 DNA follows: TGTGCCAGCAGCCAAGGGCTAGCGGGGGGGCGCACAGATACGCAGTATTTT. The chain uses TRBV4-2 and TRBJ2-3; 12 nucleotides match TRBD2. This CDR3 is 17 amino acids long. The germline CDR1 and CDR2 sequences are LGHNA and YNFKEQ. V was clipped by 1 base and J by 1 base; unmatched bases: 3.

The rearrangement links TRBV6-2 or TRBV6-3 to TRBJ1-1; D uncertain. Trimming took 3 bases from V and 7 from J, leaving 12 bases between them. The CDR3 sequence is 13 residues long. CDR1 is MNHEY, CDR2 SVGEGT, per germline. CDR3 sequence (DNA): TGTGCCAGCAGTTATTCCCCAGTCCTTGAAGCTTTCTTT. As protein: CASSYSPVLEAFF.

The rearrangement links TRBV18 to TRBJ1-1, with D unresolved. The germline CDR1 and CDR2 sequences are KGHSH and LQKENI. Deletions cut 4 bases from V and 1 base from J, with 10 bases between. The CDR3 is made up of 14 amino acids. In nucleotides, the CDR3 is TGTGCCAGCTCACTTAACGACAAGAACACTGAAGCTTTCTTT. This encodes CASSLNDKNTEAFF.

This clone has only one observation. The CDR3 loop is CASSVGQGANTGELFF. DNA of the CDR3: TGTGCCAGCAGCGTAGGCCAGGGGGCCAACACCGGGGAGCTGTTTTTT. The V call is TRBV9, the J call TRBJ2-2; 8 bases are shared with TRBD1. CDR1 and CDR2 (germline): SGDLS, YYNGEE. The CDR3 spans 16 residues. J gave up 2 bases and V 0 bases, and 3 bases lay outside the gene matches.

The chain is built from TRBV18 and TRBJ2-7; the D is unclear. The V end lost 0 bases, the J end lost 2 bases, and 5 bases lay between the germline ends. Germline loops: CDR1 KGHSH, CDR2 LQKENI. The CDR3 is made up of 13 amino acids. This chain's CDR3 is CASSPPATYEQYF. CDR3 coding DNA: TGTGCCAGCTCACCACCCGCGACCTACGAGCAGTACTTC.

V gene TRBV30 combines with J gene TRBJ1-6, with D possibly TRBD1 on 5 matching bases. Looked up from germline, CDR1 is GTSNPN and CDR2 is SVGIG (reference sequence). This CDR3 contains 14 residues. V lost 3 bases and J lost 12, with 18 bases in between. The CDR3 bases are TGTGCCTGGAGGGGGGGGGACCAAAGTGGACCCCTCCACTTT. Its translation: CAWRGGDQSGPLHF.

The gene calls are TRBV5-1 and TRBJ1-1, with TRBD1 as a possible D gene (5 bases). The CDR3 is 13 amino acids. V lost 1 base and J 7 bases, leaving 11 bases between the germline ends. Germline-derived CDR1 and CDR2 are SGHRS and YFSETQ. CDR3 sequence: CASSLRAGHEAFF. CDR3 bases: TGCGCCAGCAGCTTGAGGGCAGGGCATGAAGCTTTCTTT.

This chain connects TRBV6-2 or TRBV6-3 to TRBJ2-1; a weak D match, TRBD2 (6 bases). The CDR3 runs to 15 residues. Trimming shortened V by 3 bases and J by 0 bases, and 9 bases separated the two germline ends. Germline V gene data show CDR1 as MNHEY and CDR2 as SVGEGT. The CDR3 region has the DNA TGTGCCAGCAGTTATCGGGACTCCTCCTACAATGAGCAGTTCTTC. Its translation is CASSYRDSSYNEQFF.

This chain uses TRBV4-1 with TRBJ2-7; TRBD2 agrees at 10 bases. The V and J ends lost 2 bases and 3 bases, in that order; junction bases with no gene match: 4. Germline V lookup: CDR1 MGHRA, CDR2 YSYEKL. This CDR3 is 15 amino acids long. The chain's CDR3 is CASSQSLAGVYEQYV. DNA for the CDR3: TGCGCCAGCAGCCAATCCCTAGCGGGGGTCTACGAGCAGTACGTC.

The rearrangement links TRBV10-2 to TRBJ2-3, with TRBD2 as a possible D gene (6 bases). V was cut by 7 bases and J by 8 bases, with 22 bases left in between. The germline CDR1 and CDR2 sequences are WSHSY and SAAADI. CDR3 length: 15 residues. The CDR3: CASKQTSQSSGTQYF. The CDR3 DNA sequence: TGCGCCAGCAAGCAGACTAGTCAGTCAAGCGGTACGCAGTATTTT.

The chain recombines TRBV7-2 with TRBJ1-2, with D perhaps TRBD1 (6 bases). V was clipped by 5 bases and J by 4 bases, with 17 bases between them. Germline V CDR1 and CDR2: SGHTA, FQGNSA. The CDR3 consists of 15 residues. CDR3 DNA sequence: TGTGCCAGCAGCCCCCGGGGGGACACTCCCTATGGCTACACCTTC. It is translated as CASSPRGDTPYGYTF.

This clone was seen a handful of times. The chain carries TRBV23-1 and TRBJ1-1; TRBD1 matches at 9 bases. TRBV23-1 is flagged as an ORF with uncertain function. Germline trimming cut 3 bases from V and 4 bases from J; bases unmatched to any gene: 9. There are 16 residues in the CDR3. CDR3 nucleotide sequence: TGCGCCAGCAGTCATTCCGGGACAGGGTCACGCACTGAAGCTTTCTTT. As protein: CASSHSGTGSRTEAFF.